This T cell receptor (beta chain) was identified during a study of cytomegalovirus exposure and HLA in healthy donors. Broader study findings: The investigators catalogued some 160 TCR beta chains as cytomegalovirus-associated.

The germline V gene encodes CDR1 SGHAT and CDR2 FQNNGV. This CDR3 contains 13 residues. The ends were cut back, 4 bases at V and 5 bases at J, with 8 bases in the middle. With 60 Vbeta and 13 Jbeta primers, the PCR was carried out. Assay used: immunoSEQ multiplex PCR; TCRdb lists only in-frame clones, some missing. This table has about 200,000 clones, roughly 84% appearing once. A note on this clone: Its antigen is undetermined.

The receptor was isolated from a man aged 50 to 60 in good health and CMV-seronegative. Sequenced sample: PBMCs. This chain links TRBV11-2 with TRBJ2-2; perhaps TRBD1 as D (6 bases). The CDR3 nucleotides read TGTGCCAGCAGCTACGGACAGACCGGGGAGCTGTTTTTT. Encoded protein: CASSYGQTGELFF.